The rows below give T cell receptor beta chains drawn from one sample of a study of PD-1 blockade in classical Hodgkin lymphoma. Sequencing was performed with immunoSEQ multiplex PCR; in TCRdb, only in-frame clones are kept and a portion is missing. The sample includes about 41,000 clones, approximately 71% of them seen just once. The material was peripheral blood mononuclear cells (PBMCs), obtained before the fourth cycle of nivolumab. Receptors originate from a human donor with classical Hodgkin lymphoma. CDR3s leave out the opening cysteine and the closing phenylalanine or tryptophan. A clone size is listed for some rows: how often the clone was seen (once, few, many), or a class if it is expanded.

clone size: .
V gene: TRBV15
CDR3 protein: ATSRDRGSNQPQH

clone size: .
V gene: TRBV11-3
CDR3 protein: ASSDRGTGELF

clone size: .
V gene: TRBV4-3
CDR3 protein: ASSQDPLAGGRNEQF

clone size: .
V gene: TRBV7-9
CDR3 protein: ASIRGASGGTDTQY

clone size: .
V gene: TRBV11-2
CDR3 protein: ASSLSQGRYEQY

clone size: .
V gene: TRBV11-3
CDR3 protein: ASSLDGGAYNEQF

clone size: .
V gene: TRBV5-1
CDR3 protein: ASSSGQGVSETQY

clone size: .
V gene: TRBV13
CDR3 protein: ASSWGEEETQY

clone size: .
V gene: TRBV7-8
CDR3 protein: ASSPGTYEAF

clone size: .
V gene: TRBV6-5
CDR3 protein: ASSLGTGSDTEAF

clone size: .
V gene: TRBV10-2
CDR3 protein: ATKIAGPSYEQY

clone size: .
V gene: TRBV30
CDR3 protein: AWSQREEQPQH

clone size: .
V gene: TRBV15
CDR3 protein: ATSDRAKDTQY

clone size: .
V gene: TRBV15
CDR3 protein: ATRPAMRDTQY

clone size: .
V gene: TRBV20-1
CDR3 protein: SAVVAWEAF

clone size: .
V gene: TRBV7-9
CDR3 protein: ASSFWGRDENNEQF

clone size: few
V gene: TRBV4-1
CDR3 protein: ASSLDRGTYEQY

clone size: .
V gene: TRBV28
CDR3 protein: ASRQTGSGEQY

clone size: .
V gene: TRBV15
CDR3 protein: ATSSTGQHQPQH

clone size: .
V gene: TRBV19
CDR3 protein: ASSIDSGSPNTGELF

clone size: .
V gene: TRBV10-3
CDR3 protein: AISESEPNLLSQETQY

clone size: .
V gene: TRBV2
CDR3 protein: ASSLRGTGSTGELF